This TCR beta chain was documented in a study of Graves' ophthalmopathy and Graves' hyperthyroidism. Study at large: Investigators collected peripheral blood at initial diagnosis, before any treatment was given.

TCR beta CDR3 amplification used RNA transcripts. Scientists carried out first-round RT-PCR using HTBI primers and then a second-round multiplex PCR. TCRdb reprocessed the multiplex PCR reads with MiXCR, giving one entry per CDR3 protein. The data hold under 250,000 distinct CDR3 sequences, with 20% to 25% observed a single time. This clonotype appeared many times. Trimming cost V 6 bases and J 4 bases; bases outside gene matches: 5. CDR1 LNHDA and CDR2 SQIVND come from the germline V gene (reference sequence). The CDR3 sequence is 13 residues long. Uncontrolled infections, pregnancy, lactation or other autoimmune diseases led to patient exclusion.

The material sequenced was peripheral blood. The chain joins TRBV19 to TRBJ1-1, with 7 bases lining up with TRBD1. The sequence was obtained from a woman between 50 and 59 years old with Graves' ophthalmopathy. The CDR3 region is CASRTGTATEAFF. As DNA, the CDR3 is TGTGCCAGTAGAACTGGGACAGCCACTGAAGCTTTCTTT.